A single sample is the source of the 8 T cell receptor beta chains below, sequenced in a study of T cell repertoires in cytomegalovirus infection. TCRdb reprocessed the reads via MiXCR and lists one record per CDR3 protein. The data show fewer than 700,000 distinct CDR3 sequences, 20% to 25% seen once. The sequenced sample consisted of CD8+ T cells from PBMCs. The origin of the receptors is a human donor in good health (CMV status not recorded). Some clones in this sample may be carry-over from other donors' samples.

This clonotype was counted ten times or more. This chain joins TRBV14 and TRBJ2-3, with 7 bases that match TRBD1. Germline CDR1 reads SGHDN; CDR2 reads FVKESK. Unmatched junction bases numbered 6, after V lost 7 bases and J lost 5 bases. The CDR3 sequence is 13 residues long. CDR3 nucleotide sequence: TGTGCCAGCAACCCTTCAGGGGGAGATACGCAGTATTTT. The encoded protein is CASNPSGGDTQYF.

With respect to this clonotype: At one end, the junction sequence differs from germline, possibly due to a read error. CDR3 DNA sequence: TGTGACAGCAGTTTTAAGGGTCCGGGGACCCAGTACTTC. Its translation: CDSSFKGPGTQYF. The gene calls are TRBV6-5 and TRBJ2-5, with D uncertain. CDR3 size: 13 residues. Germline CDR1 reads MNHEY; CDR2 reads SVGAGI.

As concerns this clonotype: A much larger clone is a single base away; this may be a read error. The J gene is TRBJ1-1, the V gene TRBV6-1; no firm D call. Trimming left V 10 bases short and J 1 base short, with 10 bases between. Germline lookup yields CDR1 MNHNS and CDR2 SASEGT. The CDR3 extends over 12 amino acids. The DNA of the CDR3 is TGTGCCAACAGACTACAGAACACTGAAGCTTTCTTT. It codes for CANRLQNTEAFF.

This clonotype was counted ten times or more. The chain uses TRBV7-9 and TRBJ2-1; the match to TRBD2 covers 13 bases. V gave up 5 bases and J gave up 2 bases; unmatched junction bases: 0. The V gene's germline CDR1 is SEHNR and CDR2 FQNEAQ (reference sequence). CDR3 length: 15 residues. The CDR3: CASSGTSGAYNEQFF. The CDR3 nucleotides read TGTGCCAGCAGCGGGACTAGCGGGGCCTACAATGAGCAGTTCTTC.

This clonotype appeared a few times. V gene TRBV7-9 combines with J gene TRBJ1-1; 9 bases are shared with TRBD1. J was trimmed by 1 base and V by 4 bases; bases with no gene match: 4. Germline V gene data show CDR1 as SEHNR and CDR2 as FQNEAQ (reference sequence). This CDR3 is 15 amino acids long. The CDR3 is CASSSSGQGNTEAFF. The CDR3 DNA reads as TGTGCCAGCAGCTCCTCGGGACAGGGGAACACTGAAGCTTTCTTT.

CDR3 nucleotides: TGCAGTGCTAGACCGCTGAATGCGGGACACGGAGTTTACGAGCAGTACGTC. This encodes CSARPLNAGHGVYEQYV. V gene TRBV20-1 combines with J gene TRBJ2-7; possibly TRBD1 or TRBD2 for D (6 bases each). Germline CDR1 DFQATT, CDR2 SNEGSKA (reference sequence). The length of the CDR3 is 17 residues. The ends were cut back, 2 bases at V and 4 bases at J, with 24 bases in the middle.

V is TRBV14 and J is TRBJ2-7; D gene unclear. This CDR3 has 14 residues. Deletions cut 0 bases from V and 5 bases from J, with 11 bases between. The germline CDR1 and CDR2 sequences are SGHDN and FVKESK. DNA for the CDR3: TGTGCCAGCAGCCAAGATGGTTTAGGTGACGAGCAGTACGTC. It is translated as CASSQDGLGDEQYV.

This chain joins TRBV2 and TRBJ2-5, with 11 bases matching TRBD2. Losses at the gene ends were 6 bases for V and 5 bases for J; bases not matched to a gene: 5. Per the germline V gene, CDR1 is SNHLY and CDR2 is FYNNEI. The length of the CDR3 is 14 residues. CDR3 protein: CASRTSGAGETQYF. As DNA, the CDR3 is TGTGCCAGCAGGACTAGCGGGGCCGGGGAGACCCAGTACTTC.